There are a few counts of the clone carrying this TCR beta chain. The antigen is unknown. These data come from a study of vaccination and CD4 T cells after COVID-19. Germline CDR1 is SGHTA and CDR2 is FQGTGA. The CDR3 is 17 residues long. Losses at the gene ends were 0 bases for V and 0 bases for J; bases not matched to a gene: 6. Stated treatment: roughly 10-day PBMC culture with coronavirus spike peptide pools or control peptides (ViraFEST assay). Researchers grew the cells for 10 days and then pulled out CD4+ T cells by negative selection. Cultured CD4+ T cell DNA underwent sequencing with the Oncomine TCR Beta short-read assay. TCRdb re-analysed the PCR reads in MiXCR, keeping a single row per CDR3 protein. Seen here are some 12,000 distinct CDR3 sequences, roughly 23% observed once, and the top ten hold 9% to 15%.

The rearrangement uses TRBV7-3 and TRBJ2-7, with TRBD2 matching 9 bases. The receptor comes from a human donor who had recovered from COVID-19. The sample in question was CD4+ T cells from blood, cultured in vitro, obtained after SARS-CoV-2 vaccination. CDR3 residues: CASSLTSSGRSSYEQYF. The CDR3 DNA reads as TGTGCCAGCAGCTTAACCAGCAGCGGGAGGAGCTCCTACGAGCAGTACTTC.